The clone carrying this TCR beta chain was observed once. The method was immunoSEQ multiplex PCR; TCRdb's version includes in-frame clones alone and lacks a portion of them. This table holds a few hundred thousand clones, around 87% found once. The data belong to a study of cytomegalovirus exposure and HLA in healthy donors. The V end lost 3 bases, the J end lost 0 bases, and 12 bases lay between the germline ends. CDR3 length equals 15 residues. CDR1 is MRHNA, CDR2 SNTAGT, per germline. The V call is TRBV6-4, the J call TRBJ2-7; D uncertain. The sample consisted of PBMCs. The sequence came from a woman aged 18-29 years in good health and CMV-seronegative. CDR3 amino acids: CASSEDWPNSYEQYV. Written as DNA, the CDR3 is TGTGCCAGCAGTGAAGACTGGCCGAACTCCTACGAGCAGTACGTC.